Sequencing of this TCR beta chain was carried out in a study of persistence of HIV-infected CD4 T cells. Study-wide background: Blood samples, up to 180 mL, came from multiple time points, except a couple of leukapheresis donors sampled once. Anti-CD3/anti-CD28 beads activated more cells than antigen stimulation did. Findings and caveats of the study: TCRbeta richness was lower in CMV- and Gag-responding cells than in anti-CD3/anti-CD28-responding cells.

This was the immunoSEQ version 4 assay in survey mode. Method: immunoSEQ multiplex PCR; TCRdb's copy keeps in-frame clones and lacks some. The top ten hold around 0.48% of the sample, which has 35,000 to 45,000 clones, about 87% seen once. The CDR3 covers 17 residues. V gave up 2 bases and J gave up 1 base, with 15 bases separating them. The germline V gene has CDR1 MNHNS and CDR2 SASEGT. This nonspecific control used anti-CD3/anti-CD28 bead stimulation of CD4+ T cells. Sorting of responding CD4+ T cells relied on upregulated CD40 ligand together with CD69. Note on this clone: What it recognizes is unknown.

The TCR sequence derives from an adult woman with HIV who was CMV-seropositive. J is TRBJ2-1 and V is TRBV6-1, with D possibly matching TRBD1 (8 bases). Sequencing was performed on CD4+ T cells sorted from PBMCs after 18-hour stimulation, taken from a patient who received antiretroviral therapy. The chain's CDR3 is CASSEQIQGGSYNEQFF. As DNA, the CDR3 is TGTGCCAGCAGTGAACAAATACAGGGGGGGTCCTACAATGAGCAGTTCTTC.